Below are 10 T cell receptor beta chains sequenced from a single sample in a study of human T cells and chemical hapten exposure. Time point meaning: patch test 2, 6 weeks after DPC sensitization. This sample's treatment: therapeutic diphenylcyclopropenone sensitization with weekly scalp DPC. TCRdb fed the RACE reads into MiXCR, producing one record per CDR3 protein. The data hold fewer than 80,000 distinct CDR3 sequences, with 10% to 13% observed a single time. The source material was whole blood, sampled in connection with sensitization to the hapten diphenylcyclopropenone (DPC). The receptors originated from a woman aged 45-59 years with alopecia areata. Some clones in this sample may be carry-over from other donors' samples.

This clonotype was seen only a few times. The chain employs TRBV20-1 and TRBJ1-6; D possibly corresponds to TRBD1 (6 bases). CDR1 is DFQATT and CDR2 is SNEGSKA in the germline V gene (reference sequence). V lost 5 bases, J lost 6 bases, and 11 bases lay in between. This CDR3 is 13 amino acids long. CDR3 coding DNA: TGCAGTGCTGGCTACAGGGTTAATTCACCCCTCCACTTT. It yields the protein CSAGYRVNSPLHF.

This clonotype was counted a few times. CDR3 nucleotide sequence: TGCACCTACAGAGGAGGCTTGAACACTGAAGCTTTCTTT. Protein sequence: CTYRGGLNTEAFF. The rearrangement joins TRBV20-1 to TRBJ1-1; D is unclear. The CDR3 totals 13 residues. Germline lookup yields CDR1 DFQATT and CDR2 SNEGSKA (reference sequence).

The CDR3, as DNA: TGTGCCAGCAGTTACTCGAACGTCCTTCCCACTGAAGCTTTCTTT. Its protein product is CASSYSNVLPTEAFF. This chain links TRBV6-5 with TRBJ1-1; D is uncertain. The CDR3 runs 15 residues. In germline, CDR1 is MNHEY, CDR2 SVGAGI. V was pared by 0 bases and J by 4 bases, with 12 bases between.

This clonotype has ten or more counts. V gene TRBV6-2 or TRBV6-3 combines with J gene TRBJ2-7, with D possibly being TRBD2 (6 bases). V dropped 5 bases and J dropped 0 bases, with 11 bases sitting between them. Germline V gives CDR1 MNHEY, CDR2 SVGEGT. The CDR3 runs to 14 residues. Here the CDR3 reads CASSESGFSYEQYF. The CDR3 coding sequence is TGTGCCAGCAGTGAAAGCGGGTTCTCCTACGAGCAGTACTTC.

This clonotype showed up many times. The chain combines TRBV7-2 with TRBJ2-1; D unresolved. Germline V gives CDR1 SGHTA, CDR2 FQGNSA. The CDR3 runs 15 residues. V was cut by 4 bases and J by 8 bases, with 18 bases left in between. CDR3 residues: CASSSPNWSIDEQFF. In nucleotides, the CDR3 is TGTGCCAGCAGCTCCCCTAATTGGTCTATAGATGAGCAGTTCTTC.

Many counts were recorded for this clonotype. The rearrangement links TRBV7-9 to TRBJ2-7, with D unclear. In germline, CDR1 is SEHNR, CDR2 FQNEAQ (reference sequence). The CDR3 totals 14 residues. Trimming shortened V by 1 base and J by 3 bases, and 10 bases separated the two germline ends. The CDR3 reads CASSLGVSDYEQYF. In DNA, the CDR3 is TGTGCCAGCAGCTTAGGGGTCAGTGACTACGAGCAGTACTTC.

In its sample, this clonotype was seen a few times. V gene TRBV20-1 combines with J gene TRBJ2-2, with D maybe TRBD1 (7 bases). The germline V gene encodes CDR1 DFQATT and CDR2 SNEGSKA (reference sequence). The V end was cut by 6 bases, the J end by 5 bases, with 16 bases between. This CDR3 region has 14 residues. CDR3 bases: TGCAGTGCCCCCCCAGGGGGGAGAACCGGGGAGCTGTTTTTT. It translates to CSAPPGGRTGELFF.

The genes are TRBV30 and TRBJ1-1, with 7 bases matching TRBD1. The junction had 2 bases not matched to a gene; V was cut back by 3 bases and J by 1 base. This CDR3 comprises 13 residues. CDR1 and CDR2 (germline): GTSNPN, SVGIG (reference sequence). CDR3 sequence: CAWRGQTNTEAFF. For the CDR3, the DNA is TGTGCCTGGAGGGGACAGACGAACACTGAAGCTTTCTTT.

J is TRBJ1-1 and V is TRBV7-9; D is undetermined. V was shortened by 2 bases and J by 2 bases, with 12 bases between the two germline ends. Germline-derived CDR1 and CDR2 are SEHNR and FQNEAQ (reference sequence). CDR3 length equals 15 residues. CDR3 in amino acids: CASSLRAPQNTEAFF. The DNA for the CDR3 is TGTGCCAGCAGCTTAAGGGCACCTCAAAACACTGAAGCTTTCTTT.

The chain combines TRBV6-2 or TRBV6-3 with TRBJ2-1; 11 bases are a match to TRBD2. The V gene end was trimmed by 2 bases and the J gene end by 10 bases; junction bases not matched to a gene: 13. This CDR3 has 17 residues. Germline-derived CDR1 and CDR2 are MNHEY and SVGEGT. CDR3 sequence (DNA): TGTGCCAGCAGTTACCCTTTCGAAACTAGCGGGAGCGGGGAGCAGTTCTTC. Translated, it gives CASSYPFETSGSGEQFF.